These T cell receptor beta chains were read from a single sample in a study of blood T cell repertoires in COVID-19. Assay: immunoSEQ multiplex PCR; the TCRdb copy retains only in-frame clones and omits some. The data hold approximately 230,000 clones, with around 90% observed a single time. Sequenced input: peripheral blood. These receptors were collected from an elderly man with acute or convalescent COVID-19. Each CDR3 is given with its conserved first and last residue. The order of the fields is clone size, V gene, D gene, J gene, CDR3 length, CDR3 protein, CDR3 DNA. D genes are given only for firm matches. A clone size is listed for some rows: how often the clone was seen (once, few, many), or a class if it is expanded.

clone size: -
V gene: TRBV6-2/TRBV6-3
D gene: -
J gene: TRBJ2-7
CDR3 length: 14
CDR3 protein: CASSLFDGINEQYF
CDR3 DNA: TGTGCCAGCAGTCTCTTCGACGGGATAAACGAGCAGTACTTC

clone size: -
V gene: TRBV28
D gene: -
J gene: TRBJ1-1
CDR3 length: 11
CDR3 protein: CASSTVDEAFF
CDR3 DNA: TGTGCCAGCAGTACAGTAGATGAAGCTTTCTTT

clone size: -
V gene: TRBV6-5
D gene: -
J gene: TRBJ1-1
CDR3 length: 12
CDR3 protein: CASRLMNTEAFF
CDR3 DNA: TGTGCCAGCCGGTTGATGAACACTGAAGCTTTCTTT

clone size: -
V gene: TRBV7-3
D gene: -
J gene: TRBJ2-1
CDR3 length: 16
CDR3 protein: CASSLGVSGPYNEQFF
CDR3 DNA: TGTGCCAGCAGCCTAGGGGTTAGCGGACCCTACAATGAGCAGTTCTTC

clone size: -
V gene: TRBV15
D gene: TRBD1
J gene: TRBJ1-5
CDR3 length: 15
CDR3 protein: CATSGGTGPDQPQHF
CDR3 DNA: TGTGCCACCAGCGGCGGGACAGGGCCCGATCAGCCCCAGCATTTT

clone size: -
V gene: TRBV12-3/TRBV12-4
D gene: -
J gene: TRBJ1-1
CDR3 length: 13
CDR3 protein: CASSLSGYTEAFF
CDR3 DNA: TGTGCCAGCAGTTTATCGGGTTACACTGAAGCTTTCTTT

clone size: -
V gene: TRBV3-1/TRBV3-2
D gene: TRBD2
J gene: TRBJ2-1
CDR3 length: 16
CDR3 protein: CASSHTSGRVGNEQFF
CDR3 DNA: TGTGCCAGCAGCCATACTAGCGGGAGAGTCGGGAATGAGCAGTTCTTC

clone size: -
V gene: TRBV27
D gene: -
J gene: TRBJ2-1
CDR3 length: 16
CDR3 protein: CASTLSPNGAYNEQFF
CDR3 DNA: TGTGCCAGCACCCTTTCTCCTAACGGGGCCTACAATGAGCAGTTCTTC

clone size: -
V gene: TRBV18
D gene: TRBD1
J gene: TRBJ1-5
CDR3 length: 14
CDR3 protein: CASSTGTGNQPQHF
CDR3 DNA: TGTGCCAGCTCCACCGGGACAGGGAATCAGCCCCAGCATTTT

clone size: few
V gene: TRBV29-1
D gene: TRBD1
J gene: TRBJ2-5
CDR3 length: 13
CDR3 protein: CSVEGDRQETQYF
CDR3 DNA: TGCAGCGTTGAGGGGGACAGACAAGAGACCCAGTACTTC

clone size: once
V gene: TRBV5-1
D gene: -
J gene: TRBJ2-5
CDR3 length: 12
CDR3 protein: CASRYWRETQYF
CDR3 DNA: TGCGCCAGCAGATATTGGAGGGAGACCCAGTACTTC

clone size: -
V gene: TRBV6-5
D gene: -
J gene: TRBJ1-3
CDR3 length: 15
CDR3 protein: CASSFGQPSGNTIYF
CDR3 DNA: TGTGCCAGCAGCTTCGGACAACCGTCTGGAAACACCATATATTTT

clone size: once
V gene: TRBV7-8
D gene: -
J gene: TRBJ2-1
CDR3 length: 14
CDR3 protein: CASSLLKSQNEQFF
CDR3 DNA: TGTGCCAGCAGCTTATTAAAAAGTCAGAATGAGCAGTTCTTC

clone size: -
V gene: TRBV29-1
D gene: TRBD1
J gene: TRBJ1-2
CDR3 length: 14
CDR3 protein: CSVRTGGADYGYTF
CDR3 DNA: TGCAGCGTACGGACAGGGGGCGCGGACTATGGCTACACCTTC

clone size: -
V gene: TRBV27
D gene: TRBD2
J gene: TRBJ2-2
CDR3 length: 16
CDR3 protein: CASSHASGANTGELFF
CDR3 DNA: TGTGCCAGCAGTCACGCTAGCGGGGCGAACACCGGGGAGCTGTTTTTT

clone size: few
V gene: TRBV7-2
D gene: TRBD1
J gene: TRBJ1-2
CDR3 length: 14
CDR3 protein: CASSLEQGASGYTF
CDR3 DNA: TGTGCCAGCAGCTTAGAACAGGGGGCGAGTGGCTACACCTTC

clone size: -
V gene: TRBV6-5
D gene: -
J gene: TRBJ1-5
CDR3 length: 15
CDR3 protein: CASREVESHDQPQHF
CDR3 DNA: TGTGCCAGCCGGGAGGTAGAGTCACACGATCAGCCCCAGCATTTT